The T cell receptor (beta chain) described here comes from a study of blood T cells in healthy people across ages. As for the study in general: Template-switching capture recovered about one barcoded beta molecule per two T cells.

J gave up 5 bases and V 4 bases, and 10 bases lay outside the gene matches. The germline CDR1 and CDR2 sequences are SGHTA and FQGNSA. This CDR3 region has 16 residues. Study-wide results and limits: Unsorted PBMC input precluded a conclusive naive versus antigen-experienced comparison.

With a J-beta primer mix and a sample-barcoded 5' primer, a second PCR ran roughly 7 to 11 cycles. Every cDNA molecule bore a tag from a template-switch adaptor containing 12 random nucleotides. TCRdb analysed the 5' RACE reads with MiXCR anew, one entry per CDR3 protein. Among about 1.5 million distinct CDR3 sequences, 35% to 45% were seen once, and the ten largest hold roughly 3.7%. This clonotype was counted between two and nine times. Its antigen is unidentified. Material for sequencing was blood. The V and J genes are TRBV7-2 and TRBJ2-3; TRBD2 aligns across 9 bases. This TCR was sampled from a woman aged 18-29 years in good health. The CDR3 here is CASSSKAGGLGDTQYF. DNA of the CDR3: TGTGCCAGCAGCTCCAAGGCGGGGGGGCTTGGAGATACGCAGTATTTT.